Below are 27 T cell receptor beta chains sequenced from a single sample in a study of T cells after yellow fever vaccination. TCRdb processed the 5' RACE reads anew with MiXCR; each CDR3 protein has one entry. The table shows about 630,000 distinct CDR3 sequences, with about 12% occurring only once. Sequenced material: PBMCs, taken on the day of the yellow fever booster vaccination. The receptors here all came from a man aged 25 to 40 who received the YFV17D yellow fever vaccine.

The table lists this clonotype with many counts. The chain uses TRBV7-2 and TRBJ2-2, with 10 positions matching TRBD2. V lost 5 bases and J lost 9; bases outside the gene matches: 9. The CDR3 loop spans 15 amino acids. The V gene's germline CDR1 is SGHTA and CDR2 FQGNSA. CDR3 DNA: TGTGCCAGCAGCGGAGTGGCTAGCGGGAGCCGGGAGCTGTTTTTT. Residues: CASSGVASGSRELFF.

In this sample, this clonotype turned up many times. The gene calls are TRBV20-1 and TRBJ2-7; possibly TRBD1 for D (5 bases). This CDR3 region has 11 residues. Germline V gene sequence: CDR1 DFQATT, CDR2 SNEGSKA (reference sequence). The CDR3 DNA reads as TGCAGCCCCTTCCAGGGAAACGAGCAGTACTTC. Its protein is CSPFQGNEQYF.

Comment on this clonotype: A much larger clone lies a single base off, so this may be a read error. The chain carries TRBV12-3 or TRBV12-4 and TRBJ2-7; TRBD2 agrees at 8 bases. The junction had 5 bases not matched to a gene; V was cut back by 4 bases and J by 0 bases. This CDR3 is built from 15 residues. For the CDR3, the DNA is TGTGCCAGCAGTTCCAAGCGGGAGTCCTCCTACGAGCAGTACTTC. Its translation: CASSSKRESSYEQYF.

This rearrangement joins TRBV7-3 to TRBJ2-2; D remains unclear. Germline CDR1 reads SGHTA; CDR2 reads FQGTGA. With 6 bases removed from V and 3 bases from J, the gap between germline ends came to 5 bases. The CDR3 spans 12 residues. The chain's CDR3 is CASRPDTGELFF. The CDR3 DNA reads TGTGCCAGCAGACCAGACACCGGGGAGCTGTTTTTT.

This chain uses TRBV5-1 with TRBJ2-5; D might be TRBD1 or TRBD2, each matching 5 bases. This CDR3 region has 15 residues. CDR1 and CDR2 from the germline V gene are SGHRS and YFSETQ. Trimming shortened V by 4 bases and J by 7 bases, and 20 bases separated the two germline ends. CDR3 amino acids: CASSGDGSHLGTQYF. As DNA, the CDR3 is TGCGCCAGCAGCGGGGACGGTTCCCATCTGGGGACCCAGTACTTC.

This clonotype turned up a few times. This rearrangement joins TRBV6-4 to TRBJ1-2; 8 bases agree with TRBD1. Germline-derived CDR1 and CDR2 are MRHNA and SNTAGT. The junction had 8 bases not matched to a gene; V was cut back by 8 bases and J by 3 bases. The CDR3 consists of 14 residues. CDR3 sequence reads: CASPQGASDYGYTF. CDR3 DNA sequence: TGTGCCAGCCCCCAGGGGGCAAGCGACTATGGCTACACCTTC.

This clonotype was picked up many times. The chain is built from TRBV7-2 and TRBJ1-2; D unresolved. Per the germline V gene, CDR1 is SGHTA and CDR2 is FQGNSA. The CDR3 runs 14 residues. Deletions cut 0 bases from V and 3 bases from J, with 8 bases between. CDR3 nucleotides: TGTGCCAGCAGCTTAGCGGGCACACACTATGGCTACACCTTC. Its protein is CASSLAGTHYGYTF.

The V and J genes are TRBV20-1 and TRBJ2-6; TRBD1 matches 8 bases. V was clipped by 6 bases and J by 2 bases; unmatched bases: 9. CDR1 and CDR2 (germline): DFQATT, SNEGSKA (reference sequence). The CDR3 is made up of 16 amino acids. CDR3 bases: TGCAGTGCCCAAGGACAGGGATCGGCTGGGGCCAACGTCCTGACTTTC. Encoded protein: CSAQGQGSAGANVLTF.

The CDR3 bases are TGCAGTGCTAGACAGGGGTCCTACAATGAGCAGTTCTTC. It codes for CSARQGSYNEQFF. The J gene is TRBJ2-1, the V gene TRBV20-1, with D possibly matching TRBD1 (6 bases). The V and J ends lost 2 bases and 1 base respectively, with 6 bases between them. CDR1 and CDR2 from the germline V gene are DFQATT and SNEGSKA (reference sequence). The CDR3 has 13 amino acids.

This clonotype was seen a handful of times. This chain connects TRBV5-4 to TRBJ2-2; unclear D gene. This CDR3 spans 15 amino acids. Germline CDR1 and CDR2: SGHNT and YYREEE (reference sequence). V was cut by 1 base and J by 1 base, with 8 bases left in between. Written as DNA, the CDR3 is TGTGCCAGCAGCTTGAAGGAGCGGAACACCGGGGAGCTGTTTTTT. It codes for CASSLKERNTGELFF.

The chain couples TRBV9 to TRBJ1-2, with 7 bases matching TRBD1. Germline CDR1 is SGDLS and CDR2 is YYNGEE. CDR3 length: 14 residues. Trimming took 3 bases from V and 3 from J; bases not matched to a gene: 5. The CDR3 here is CASSDRTGYYGYTF. The CDR3 bases are TGTGCCAGCAGCGACAGGACAGGTTACTATGGCTACACCTTC. Full variable domain (outside the CDR3, taken from reference TRBV9 and TRBJ1-2): DSGVTQTPKHLITATGQRVTLRCSPRSGDLSVYWYQQSLDQGLQFLIQYYNGEERAKGNILERFSAQQFPDLHSELNLSSLELGDSALYFCASSDRTGYYGYTFGSGTRLTVV.

Of note for this clonotype: A junction end diverges from the germline sequence, so it may reflect a read error. The V gene is TRBV7-2, the J gene TRBJ2-1; 8 bases are shared with TRBD1. The CDR3 extends over 15 amino acids. Germline lookup yields CDR1 SGHTA and CDR2 FQGNSA. The chain's CDR3 is CASSPDRGRYNEKFF. In nucleotides, the CDR3 is TGTGCCAGCAGCCCAGACAGGGGCCGGTACAATGAGAAGTTCTTC.

This clonotype was seen only a few times. The genes are TRBV15 and TRBJ2-4; no reliable D call. CDR3 size: 20 residues. V was pared by 0 bases and J by 1 base, with 22 bases between. Germline CDR1 and CDR2: LNHNV and YYDKDF (reference sequence). The CDR3 DNA follows: TGTGCCACCAGCAGAGATACACCTCGGTTCGCGATCTCGGCCAAAAACATTCAGTACTTC. Its translation: CATSRDTPRFAISAKNIQYF. Full variable domain (rest looked up from reference TRBV15 and TRBJ2-4): DAMVIQNPRYQVTQFGKPVTLSCSQTLNHNVMYWYQQKSSQAPKLLFHYYDKDFNNEADTPDNFQSRRPNTSFCFLDIRSPGLGDTAMYLCATSRDTPRFAISAKNIQYFGAGTRLSVL.

Only a few counts were recorded for this clonotype. The chain employs TRBV20-1 and TRBJ2-5; TRBD2 might be the D (6 bases). Germline CDR1 DFQATT, CDR2 SNEGSKA (reference sequence). The CDR3 has 14 amino acids. Trimming took off 3 bases at V and 2 bases at J, with 13 bases between the two ends. The chain's CDR3 is CSASRKAGQETQYF. As DNA, the CDR3 is TGCAGTGCTAGTAGGAAGGCGGGACAAGAGACCCAGTACTTC.

The CDR3 is CASSRDPLYEQYF. CDR3 sequence (DNA): TGTGCCAGCAGCCGGGACCCGCTCTACGAGCAGTACTTC. The chain recombines TRBV5-8 with TRBJ2-7; D could derive from TRBD1 or TRBD2 (5 bases each). Germline CDR1 SGHTS, CDR2 YDEGEE. The CDR3 is made up of 13 amino acids. The ends were cut back, 4 bases at V and 3 bases at J, with 11 bases in the middle.

This clonotype was counted only a few times. V and J are TRBV5-1 and TRBJ2-3; D gene ambiguous. CDR3 length: 15 residues. V dropped 5 bases and J dropped 4 bases, with 17 bases sitting between them. The germline V gene has CDR1 SGHRS and CDR2 YFSETQ. The CDR3 DNA sequence: TGCGCCAGCAGGCCCGGGCCAAGAGGCGCAGATACGCAGTATTTT. As protein: CASRPGPRGADTQYF.

There are many counts of this clonotype. The chain has TRBV5-1 and TRBJ2-1; no firm D call. V lost 3 bases and J lost 0, with 10 bases in between. The CDR3 is 15 amino acids. CDR1 is SGHRS, CDR2 YFSETQ, per germline. The CDR3 spells CASSSDQSSYNEQFF. Here the CDR3 DNA reads TGCGCCAGCAGCTCGGATCAGAGCTCCTACAATGAGCAGTTCTTC.

The chain combines TRBV4-2 with TRBJ2-1; perhaps D is TRBD1 or TRBD2 (5 bases each). Between the trimmed V and J ends, which lost 1 base and 1 base, there was a span of 14 bases. The CDR3 is made up of 17 amino acids. Germline lookup yields CDR1 LGHNA and CDR2 YNFKEQ. For the CDR3, the DNA is TGTGCCAGCAGCCAAGGGGAAGGTTGGGGGTCCTACAATGAGCAGTTCTTC. Protein product: CASSQGEGWGSYNEQFF.

J is TRBJ2-5 and V is TRBV7-2; the D gene is possibly TRBD1 (6 bases). Germline loops: CDR1 SGHTA, CDR2 FQGNSA. The CDR3 consists of 16 residues. Trimming cost V 5 bases and J 5 bases, with 21 bases left between them. The CDR3 coding sequence is TGTGCCAGCAGCACCTCCGGGACAAGGGTGTTGGAGACCCAGTACTTC. Translated: CASSTSGTRVLETQYF.

In this sample, this clonotype turned up many times. The chain is built from TRBV5-1 and TRBJ2-3; possibly TRBD2 for D (6 bases). V shed 4 bases and J shed 1 base, with 16 bases lying between them. The CDR3 sequence is 16 residues long. In germline, CDR1 is SGHRS, CDR2 YFSETQ. CDR3 loop: CASSGAGTSRTDTQYF. In DNA form, the CDR3 reads TGCGCCAGCAGCGGAGCCGGGACTTCTCGCACAGATACGCAGTATTTT.

This clonotype has at least ten counts. This chain links TRBV20-1 with TRBJ2-7; 8 bases are a match to TRBD2. The CDR3 is made up of 14 amino acids. After removal of 4 bases from V and 1 base from J, the junction contained 6 bases not matched to a gene. Looked up from germline, CDR1 is DFQATT and CDR2 is SNEGSKA (reference sequence). The CDR3 DNA follows: TGCAGTGCTATACCGGGACTAGGTTCCTACGAGCAGTACTTC. Amino acids: CSAIPGLGSYEQYF.

The table lists this clonotype with many counts. The CDR3 region is CASSRSTGLKETQYF. The DNA of the CDR3 is TGTGCCAGCAGCAGGAGCACGGGACTCAAAGAGACCCAGTACTTC. The chain carries TRBV11-2 and TRBJ2-5; weak D call: TRBD2 (6 bases). Germline values: CDR1 SGHAT, CDR2 FQNNGV. CDR3 length: 15 residues. V was trimmed by 5 bases and J by 3 bases, leaving 16 bases between them.

The V and J genes are TRBV7-9 and TRBJ2-7; TRBD1 agrees at 7 bases. The trim removed 4 bases at V and 2 bases at J, leaving 5 bases unmatched. The CDR3 has 14 amino acids. The germline gives CDR1 SEHNR, CDR2 FQNEAQ (reference sequence). The CDR3 coding sequence is TGTGCCAGCAGCTCGTGGGACAGAACCTACGAGCAGTACTTC. Protein product: CASSSWDRTYEQYF.

In this sample, this clonotype turned up many times. The CDR3 nucleotides are TGCGCCAGCAGCGGGCCACAGGGGACCTCCACCTACGAGCAGTACTTC. The encoded protein is CASSGPQGTSTYEQYF. J is TRBJ2-7 and V is TRBV5-1; 7 bases fit TRBD1. J lost 2 bases, V lost 4 bases, and 12 bases had no gene match. The CDR3 is 16 residues long. CDR1 is SGHRS, CDR2 YFSETQ, per germline. Supplemented by reference TRBV5-1 and TRBJ2-7, the full variable domain reads KAGVTQTPRYLIKTRGQQVTLSCSPISGHRSVSWYQQTPGQGLQFLFEYFSETQRNKGNFPGRFSGRQFSNSRSEMNVSTLELGDSALYLCASSGPQGTSTYEQYFGPGTRLTVT.

This clonotype was observed many times. The chain has TRBV10-2 and TRBJ2-1, with 7 positions matching TRBD2. The CDR3 has 13 amino acids. Germline V lookup: CDR1 WSHSY, CDR2 SAAADI. Trimming removed 6 bases from V and 7 bases from J; junction bases left unmatched: 6. CDR3 nucleotide sequence: TGCGCCAGCAGGAGCGGGAATAGGAATGAGCAGTTCTTC. Translating gives CASRSGNRNEQFF.

This chain uses TRBV5-1 with TRBJ2-1; D gene unclear. The CDR3 consists of 14 residues. The germline V gene encodes CDR1 SGHRS and CDR2 YFSETQ. Trimming removed 4 bases from V and 8 bases from J, with 16 bases in between. CDR3 loop: CASSGARNGYEQFF. The DNA for the CDR3 is TGCGCCAGCAGCGGAGCGCGGAACGGGTATGAGCAGTTCTTC.

J is TRBJ1-1 and V is TRBV6-1; a possible D gene is TRBD1 (6 bases). This CDR3 is 14 amino acids long. Germline lookup yields CDR1 MNHNS and CDR2 SASEGT. Trimming left V 5 bases short and J 2 bases short, with 12 bases between. The CDR3, as DNA: TGTGCCAGCAGTATAAACAGGGACAACACTGAAGCTTTCTTT. The encoded protein is CASSINRDNTEAFF.